The text below deals with one TCR beta chain. Its antigen is still unknown. This specimen comes from a study of PD-1 blockade in classical Hodgkin lymphoma. Whole-study results and caveats: Patients newly diagnosed and complete responders had comparable baseline diversity. Newly diagnosed patients were said to have less baseline TCR diversity than healthy donors did. No one has yet defined what causes the repertoire differences, which may be disease activity or prior therapy.

Only in-frame clones appear in the TCRdb table, and some are missing; sequencing was by immunoSEQ multiplex PCR. The repertoire holds 90,000 to 140,000 clones, about 92% seen once, with roughly 19% in the top ten. Time point reported: cycle 4 day 1 (C4D1), after more than 5 weeks of nivolumab. With no exception, relapse followed autologous stem cell transplantation in all patients, and brentuximab vedotin exposure varied. The V gene's germline CDR1 is SGHAT and CDR2 FQNNGV. This CDR3 spans 17 amino acids. Trimming shortened V by 1 base and J by 0 bases, and 16 bases separated the two germline ends. V and J are TRBV11-2 and TRBJ2-7, with D perhaps TRBD2 (6 bases). The material was peripheral blood mononuclear cells (PBMCs), obtained before the fourth cycle of nivolumab. This sequence was found in a human donor with classical Hodgkin lymphoma. The CDR3 loop is CASSLGSGGTYSYEQYF. The CDR3 DNA is TGTGCCAGCAGCTTAGGTTCAGGCGGGACCTACTCCTACGAGCAGTACTTC. Full variable domain (remainder filled in from reference TRBV11-2 and TRBJ2-7): EAGVAQSPRYKIIEKRQSVAFWCNPISGHATLYWYQQILGQGPKLLIQFQNNGVVDDSQLPKDRFSAERLKGVDSTLKIQPAKLEDSAVYLCASSLGSGGTYSYEQYFGPGTRLTVT.